A single sample gave rise to the 21 T cell receptor beta chains below, sequenced in a study of spatial heterogeneity in lung cancer. Study-level points and caveats: How many expanded intratumoral alpha and beta TCRs were present tracked the tumor mutation count, which was a count of nonsynonymous mutations.

The antigens for these receptors are not known. Specified time point: sample taken at primary tumor resection. TCRdb ran MiXCR on the 5' RACE reads and lists one entry per CDR3 protein. The sample has approximately 3,100 distinct CDR3 sequences; roughly 6.1% are singletons. The sample consisted of lung tumor tissue, taken at surgery. The receptors here all came from a male donor with early-stage non-small cell lung cancer.

This clonotype was seen repeatedly, ten times or more. This chain uses TRBV18 with TRBJ1-4; unclear D gene. Germline CDR1 is KGHSH and CDR2 is LQKENI. The ends were cut back, 3 bases at V and 5 bases at J, with 10 bases in the middle. The CDR3 extends over 14 amino acids. The CDR3 sequence: CASSPVITNEKLFF. In nucleotides, the CDR3 is TGTGCCAGCTCACCCGTAATCACAAATGAAAAACTGTTTTTT.

By share, this clonotype ranks as medium-sized. This rearrangement joins TRBV28 to TRBJ2-7; TRBD2 is a possible D gene (6 bases). The CDR3 loop spans 14 amino acids. In germline, CDR1 is MDHEN, CDR2 SYDVKM. The V end lost 4 bases, the J end lost 6 bases, and 16 bases lay between the germline ends. CDR3 protein: CASSSPGGVGEQYF. For the CDR3, the DNA is TGTGCCAGCAGTTCTCCCGGCGGGGTCGGCGAGCAGTACTTC.

In its sample, this clonotype is medium-sized. This chain connects TRBV5-4 to TRBJ2-3; 8 nucleotides line up with TRBD2. Germline-derived CDR1 and CDR2 are SGHNT and YYREEE (reference sequence). This CDR3 comprises 15 residues. Unmatched junction bases numbered 7, after V lost 3 bases and J lost 4 bases. CDR3 sequence: CASSSTSEVADTQYF. The CDR3 DNA is TGTGCCAGCAGCTCGACTAGCGAGGTGGCAGATACGCAGTATTTT.

This clonotype is deemed medium-sized (0.01 to 0.1%). The rearrangement uses TRBV24-1 and TRBJ2-1; TRBD2 aligns across 9 bases. The CDR3 totals 15 residues. The junction had 10 bases not matched to a gene; V was cut back by 5 bases and J by 9 bases. Germline lookup yields CDR1 KGHDR and CDR2 SFDVKD. CDR3 DNA sequence: TGTGCCACCAGTGGAGAATCGCTAGCGGGGACTGAGCAGTTCTTC. This codes for CATSGESLAGTEQFF.

In this sample, this clonotype is medium-sized. This rearrangement joins TRBV5-1 to TRBJ2-7; 8 nucleotides match TRBD1. With 4 bases clipped from V and 7 bases from J, the junction kept 13 bases outside the gene matches. The length of the CDR3 is 15 residues. CDR1 SGHRS and CDR2 YFSETQ come from the germline V gene. The CDR3 nucleotides are TGCGCCAGCAGCGACGCAGGGGGCTCCACGAAAGAGCAGTACTTC. Translation: CASSDAGGSTKEQYF. The complete variable domain, with remaining parts taken from reference TRBV5-1 and TRBJ2-7, reads KAGVTQTPRYLIKTRGQQVTLSCSPISGHRSVSWYQQTPGQGLQFLFEYFSETQRNKGNFPGRFSGRQFSNSRSEMNVSTLELGDSALYLCASSDAGGSTKEQYFGPGTRLTVT.

The table lists this clonotype with many counts. The gene calls are TRBV5-4 and TRBJ1-2; 10 nucleotides line up with TRBD1. Unmatched junction bases numbered 6, after V lost 0 bases and J lost 7 bases. The CDR3 length is 15 residues. CDR1 is SGHNT, CDR2 YYREEE, per germline (reference sequence). In DNA, the CDR3 is TGTGCCAGCAGCTTGGCCGACAGGGGGCTTTCTGGCTACACCTTC. This gives the protein CASSLADRGLSGYTF.

This clonotype was observed a few times. V usage is TRBV5-1 and J usage is TRBJ1-1, with unresolved D. Trimming pared 4 bases from V and 0 bases from J, leaving 13 bases between. Germline V gene data show CDR1 as SGHRS and CDR2 as YFSETQ. The CDR3 contains 15 residues. CDR3 nucleotide sequence: TGCGCCAGCAGCCCCGCGGTGGATATGAACACTGAAGCTTTCTTT. Residues: CASSPAVDMNTEAFF.

There are many counts of this clonotype. This rearrangement joins TRBV6-5 to TRBJ2-2; D is undetermined. Trimming removed 6 bases at V and 3 bases at J, with 5 bases between. The V gene's germline CDR1 is MNHEY and CDR2 SVGAGI. The CDR3 has 12 amino acids. CDR3 in DNA: TGTGCCAGCAGCCCCGACACCGGGGAGCTGTTTTTT. Protein product: CASSPDTGELFF.

Many counts were recorded for this clonotype. J is TRBJ1-1 and V is TRBV4-1, with unresolved D. The CDR3 totals 13 residues. Trimming stripped 5 bases from V and 2 bases from J, with 9 bases between. Per germline, CDR1 MGHRA and CDR2 YSYEKL. The chain's CDR3 is CASSLQTNTEAFF. The CDR3 coding sequence is TGCGCCAGCAGCTTACAGACCAACACTGAAGCTTTCTTT.

This clonotype is medium-sized within its sample. The chain couples TRBV9 to TRBJ1-2; the match to TRBD1 covers 7 bases. V lost 3 bases and J lost 2; bases outside the gene matches: 10. The CDR3 has 16 residues. The germline CDR1 and CDR2 sequences are SGDLS and YYNGEE. DNA for the CDR3: TGTGCCAGCAGCGCCTCTTCTCGACAGGGCAACTATGGCTACACCTTC. It codes for CASSASSRQGNYGYTF.

Within the sample, this clonotype is medium-sized. The chain joins TRBV24-1 to TRBJ2-7; unclear D gene. The germline V gene has CDR1 KGHDR and CDR2 SFDVKD. This CDR3 region has 13 residues. Trimming cost V 0 bases and J 3 bases, with 5 bases left between them. The CDR3 coding sequence is TGTGCCACCAGTGATTTGCGAGGCTACGAGCAGTACTTC. Protein product: CATSDLRGYEQYF.

In its sample, this clonotype is medium-sized (0.01 to 0.1%). The rearrangement joins TRBV29-1 to TRBJ1-2, with D unresolved. The germline CDR1 and CDR2 sequences are SQVTM and ANQGSEA. CDR3 length equals 13 residues. The V and J ends lost 3 bases and 3 bases respectively, with 11 bases between them. The CDR3 sequence: CSVEGSEDYGYTF. The CDR3 DNA sequence: TGCAGCGTTGAGGGGTCCGAGGACTATGGCTACACCTTC.

This clonotype appeared many times. The J gene is TRBJ2-1, the V gene TRBV29-1; D remains unclear. The length of the CDR3 is 12 residues. CDR1 is SQVTM and CDR2 is ANQGSEA in the germline V gene. V was clipped by 1 base and J by 7 bases, with 8 bases between them. The CDR3 nucleotides read TGCAGCGTTGAAGCCGGCCGGAATGAGCAGTTCTTC. Protein product: CSVEAGRNEQFF.

This clonotype qualifies as medium-sized. The genes are TRBV12-3 or TRBV12-4 and TRBJ1-1; D may be TRBD1 (6 bases). V was cut by 6 bases and J by 1 base, with 9 bases left in between. This CDR3 is built from 13 residues. The chain's CDR3 is CASRGQWNTEAFF. CDR3 nucleotides: TGTGCCAGCAGAGGACAGTGGAACACTGAAGCTTTCTTT.

This clonotype was recorded a few times. The chain links TRBV20-1 to TRBJ2-7; 8 bases align to TRBD1. Germline V lookup: CDR1 DFQATT, CDR2 SNEGSKA (reference sequence). The CDR3 covers 14 residues. Trimming at V came to 6 bases and at J to 2 bases, leaving 9 bases not matched to a gene. The CDR3 DNA reads as TGCAGTGCAAACGGACAGGGAAGCGCCTACGAGCAGTACTTC. Encoded protein: CSANGQGSAYEQYF.

Worth noting for this clonotype: This may arise from a read error, as a much more abundant clone is one base away. The gene calls are TRBV7-2 and TRBJ1-5, with D perhaps TRBD1 (6 bases). The CDR3 runs to 15 residues. Germline loops: CDR1 SGHTA, CDR2 FQGNSA. The DNA of the CDR3 is TGTGTCAGCAGCGGGGGGCAGGTAGGCAATCAGCCCCAGCATTTT. This translates into CVSSGGQVGNQPQHF.

Many counts were recorded for this clonotype. This chain uses TRBV10-3 with TRBJ1-1; 7 bases map to TRBD1. Unmatched junction bases numbered 5, after V lost 7 bases and J lost 3 bases. This CDR3 has 13 residues. The germline gives CDR1 ENHRY, CDR2 SYGVKD. The CDR3: CAIKDRVDTEAFF. CDR3 sequence (DNA): TGTGCCATCAAAGACAGGGTCGACACTGAAGCTTTCTTT.

Sample share makes this clonotype medium-sized. The chain couples TRBV19 to TRBJ1-2; tentatively, D is TRBD1 (5 bases). Trimming removed 5 bases at V and 6 bases at J, with 13 bases between. Germline CDR1 and CDR2: LNHDA and SQIVND (reference sequence). The CDR3 has 13 residues. The CDR3 protein is CASSQEGVDGYTF. CDR3 DNA sequence: TGTGCCAGTAGTCAGGAAGGGGTGGATGGCTACACCTTC.

This clonotype was recorded a few times. The chain links TRBV20-1 to TRBJ2-1, with D tentatively TRBD1 or TRBD2 (6 bases each). V was clipped by 3 bases and J by 12 bases, with 15 bases between them. Looked up from germline, CDR1 is DFQATT and CDR2 is SNEGSKA (reference sequence). This CDR3 region has 12 residues. CDR3 coding DNA: TGCAGTGCTAGTACCGGGGGCGTACGGCAGTTCTTC. This gives the protein CSASTGGVRQFF.

Many counts were recorded for this clonotype. The genes are TRBV7-2 and TRBJ2-3; no reliable D call. The CDR3 loop spans 14 amino acids. CDR1 is SGHTA, CDR2 FQGNSA, per germline. Trimming removed 0 bases from V and 5 bases from J, with 9 bases in between. CDR3 sequence: CASSLAKRRDTQYF. CDR3 DNA: TGTGCCAGCAGCTTAGCGAAAAGGAGAGATACGCAGTATTTT.

This clonotype is labeled medium-sized. This chain connects TRBV20-1 to TRBJ2-1, with 7 bases lining up with TRBD1. The CDR3 runs to 11 residues. Per the germline V gene, CDR1 is DFQATT and CDR2 is SNEGSKA (reference sequence). CDR3 sequence: CSPGGRNEQFF. The CDR3 coding sequence is TGCAGCCCAGGGGGTAGAAATGAGCAGTTCTTC.